This TCR beta chain comes out of a study of blood T cell repertoires in COVID-19. The overall study: Sites across the United States, Italy and Spain contributed samples from acute and convalescent COVID-19. T cells, B-cell-depleted T cells, or PBMCs provided the cDNA or gDNA that served as material.

Original handling: Estimation of nucleated cell counts relied on the amplification of reference gene primers. Using immunoSEQ multiplex PCR, the repertoire was profiled, and TCRdb retains in-frame clones only, with some absent. V and J calls and clone size are given by that table; D and trimming were obtained from the DNA. This sample has over 300,000 clones, with approximately 85% found just once. This CDR3 has 14 amino acids. After removal of 6 bases from V and 5 bases from J, the junction contained 10 bases not matched to a gene. Germline V lookup: CDR1 LGHNT, CDR2 FRNRAP. Sequenced material: peripheral blood. The TCR was taken from a human donor in a cohort sampled during active COVID-19. V usage is TRBV12-5 and J usage is TRBJ2-7; 7 nucleotides match TRBD2. Here the CDR3 DNA reads TGTGCTAGTGGGGGGACTACGTCCGGTCACGAGCAGTACTTC. Translating it yields CASGGTTSGHEQYF.